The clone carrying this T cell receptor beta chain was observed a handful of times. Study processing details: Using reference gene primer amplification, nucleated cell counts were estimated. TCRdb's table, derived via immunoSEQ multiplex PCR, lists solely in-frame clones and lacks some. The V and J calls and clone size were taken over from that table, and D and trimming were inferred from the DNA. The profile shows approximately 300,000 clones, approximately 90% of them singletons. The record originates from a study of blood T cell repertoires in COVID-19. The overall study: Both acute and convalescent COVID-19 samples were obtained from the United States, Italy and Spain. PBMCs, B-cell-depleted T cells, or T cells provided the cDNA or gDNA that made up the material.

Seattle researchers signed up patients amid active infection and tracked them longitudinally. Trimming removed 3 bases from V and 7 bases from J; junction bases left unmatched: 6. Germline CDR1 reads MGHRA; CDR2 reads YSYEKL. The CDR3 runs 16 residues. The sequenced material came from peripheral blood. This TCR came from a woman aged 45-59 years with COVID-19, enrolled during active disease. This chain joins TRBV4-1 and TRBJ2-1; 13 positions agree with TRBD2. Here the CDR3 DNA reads TGCGCCAGCAGCCACCTGGGACTAGCGGGAATGAATGAGCAGTTCTTC. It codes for CASSHLGLAGMNEQFF.